Listed here are 9 T cell receptor beta chains from one sample, sequenced in a study of blood T cells in healthy people across ages (dated by TCRdb to between 2014 and 2017). The method behind the library was 5' RACE. The data were produced on an Illumina HiSeq 2500. A second PCR of about 6 to 12 cycles was performed with a sample-barcoded 5' primer and a J-beta primer mix. The public reads were reanalyzed by TCRdb: fastp trimming at Q25, MiXCR alignment, in-frame beta chains only. Each entry is one CDR3 protein sequence, shown with its most common DNA and genes. This sample holds around 1.5 million distinct CDR3 sequences; about 32% were observed only once. The ten largest clonotypes hold about 10% of the sample. Sequencing was performed on blood. The receptors come from a woman aged 25 to 39 in good health.

This clonotype turned up a few times. The chain recombines TRBV2 with TRBJ2-4; 13 bases align to TRBD2. CDR1 and CDR2 from the germline V gene are SNHLY and FYNNEI. The V and J ends lost 7 bases and 13 bases, in that order; junction bases with no gene match: 10. The CDR3 is 14 amino acids. CDR3 sequence (DNA): TGTGCCAGCACCGGGACTAGCGGGGTTAGGGAGCAGTACTTC. Its translation: CASTGTSGVREQYF.

Worth noting for this clonotype: A much more abundant neighbour one base away suggests this may be a read error. The V call is TRBV29-1, the J call TRBJ2-3; maybe TRBD2 (6 bases). The CDR3 covers 12 residues. Germline-derived CDR1 and CDR2 are SQVTM and ANQGSEA. Trimming pared 8 bases from V and 4 bases from J, leaving 13 bases between. The CDR3 DNA sequence: TGCAGCCGGGGGTACGGCGCAGATACGCAGTATTTT. Translated, it gives CSRGYGADTQYF.

The V call is TRBV3-1, the J call TRBJ2-2; D call uncertain. The CDR3 consists of 14 residues. Germline loops: CDR1 LGHDT, CDR2 YNNKEL (reference sequence). Trimming stripped 1 base from V and 7 bases from J, with 10 bases between. The CDR3 DNA reads as TGTGCCAGCAGCCAAGTCAGCACGGACGGGGAGCTGTTTTTT. It encodes CASSQVSTDGELFF.

This clonotype was counted many times. The chain carries TRBV29-1 and TRBJ2-3, with 8 bases aligning to TRBD2. Germline V CDR1 and CDR2: SQVTM, ANQGSEA. This CDR3 has 13 amino acids. The V segment lost 8 bases and the J segment 4 bases; nucleotides outside the gene matches: 8. The CDR3 loop reads CSPVGLAADTQYF. The CDR3 bases are TGCAGCCCTGTAGGACTAGCAGCAGATACGCAGTATTTT.

This sequence joins TRBV20-1 and TRBJ2-5; possible D gene TRBD2, 6 bases. The germline V gene has CDR1 DFQATT and CDR2 SNEGSKA (reference sequence). V gave up 3 bases and J gave up 4 bases, with 15 bases separating them. This CDR3 spans 14 amino acids. The CDR3 reads CSASPAKRVETQYF. DNA of the CDR3: TGCAGTGCTAGTCCGGCTAAGCGGGTAGAGACCCAGTACTTC.

Concerning this clonotype: A much larger clone is a single base away; this may be a read error. The rearrangement joins TRBV28 to TRBJ2-7; D not certain. Germline CDR1 and CDR2: MDHEN and SYDVKM. The CDR3 is 14 amino acids. With 4 bases removed from V and 5 bases from J, the gap between germline ends came to 15 bases. CDR3 region: CASSSVTRLHEQYF. The CDR3 DNA reads TGTGCCAGCAGTTCGGTGACAAGGCTCCACGAGCAGTACTTC.

V usage is TRBV6-5 and J usage is TRBJ2-7; 7 nucleotides align to TRBD1. Near its end, the DNA agrees better with TRBJ2-5, so the J call may be wrong. The CDR3 loop spans 18 amino acids. CDR1 is MNHEY and CDR2 is SVGAGI in the germline V gene. CDR3 nucleotides: TGTGCCAGCAGTTACTTGAGTCGACAGGGTAGGGATTCGGAGACCCAGTACTTC. The encoded protein is CASSYLSRQGRDSETQYF.

The sample holds one count of this clonotype. V is TRBV19 and J is TRBJ2-3; TRBD1 matches 7 bases. Trimming cost V 3 bases and J 3 bases; bases outside gene matches: 9. This CDR3 spans 16 amino acids. The V gene's germline CDR1 is LNHDA and CDR2 SQIVND (reference sequence). CDR3 sequence: CASSIHGQARTDTQYF. CDR3 DNA sequence: TGTGCCAGTAGTATCCACGGACAGGCGAGGACAGATACGCAGTATTTT.

The chain employs TRBV12-3 or TRBV12-4 and TRBJ1-6; D is undetermined. Trimming took off 2 bases at V and 5 bases at J, with 7 bases between the two ends. This CDR3 is built from 14 residues. The CDR3 sequence: CASSLSNNNSPLHF. The CDR3, as DNA: TGTGCCAGCAGTTTAAGTAACAATAATTCACCCCTCCACTTT.